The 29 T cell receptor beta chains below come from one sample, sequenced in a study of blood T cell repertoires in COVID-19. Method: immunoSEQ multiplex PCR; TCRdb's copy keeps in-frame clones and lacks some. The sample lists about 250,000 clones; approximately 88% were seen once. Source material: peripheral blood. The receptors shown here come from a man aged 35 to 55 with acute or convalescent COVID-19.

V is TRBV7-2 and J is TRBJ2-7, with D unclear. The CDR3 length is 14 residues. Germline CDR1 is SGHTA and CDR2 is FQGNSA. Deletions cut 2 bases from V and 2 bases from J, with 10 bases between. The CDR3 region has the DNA TGTGCCAGCAGCTTAACAGCCCTTACCTACGAGCAGTACTTC. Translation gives CASSLTALTYEQYF.

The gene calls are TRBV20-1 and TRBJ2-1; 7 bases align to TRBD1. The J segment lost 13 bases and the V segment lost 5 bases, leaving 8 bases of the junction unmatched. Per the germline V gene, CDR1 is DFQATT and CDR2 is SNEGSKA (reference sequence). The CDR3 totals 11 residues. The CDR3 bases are TGCAGTGCTGACGACAGGGACAAACAGTTCTTC. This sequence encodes CSADDRDKQFF.

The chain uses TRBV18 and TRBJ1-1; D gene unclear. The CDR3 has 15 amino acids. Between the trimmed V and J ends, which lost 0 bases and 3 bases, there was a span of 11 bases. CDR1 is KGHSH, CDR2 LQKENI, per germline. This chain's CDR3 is CASSPPGLADTEAFF. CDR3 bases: TGTGCCAGCTCACCACCGGGTCTTGCGGACACTGAAGCTTTCTTT.

CDR3 DNA sequence: TGTGCCAGCAGTCCCTTGAGGCCTGCTACAGATACGCAGTATTTT. It yields the protein CASSPLRPATDTQYF. This chain uses TRBV3-1 (or the pseudogene TRBV3-2) with TRBJ2-3; no clear D. The CDR3 runs 15 residues. V was pared by 6 bases and J by 3 bases, with 16 bases between. The germline V gene has CDR1 LGHDT and CDR2 YNNKEL (reference sequence).

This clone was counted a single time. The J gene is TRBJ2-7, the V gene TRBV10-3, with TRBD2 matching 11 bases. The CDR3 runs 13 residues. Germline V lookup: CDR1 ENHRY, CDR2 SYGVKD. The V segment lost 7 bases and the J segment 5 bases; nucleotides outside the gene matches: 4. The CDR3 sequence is CAITRLAGHEQYF. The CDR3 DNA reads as TGTGCCATCACAAGACTAGCGGGACACGAGCAGTACTTC.

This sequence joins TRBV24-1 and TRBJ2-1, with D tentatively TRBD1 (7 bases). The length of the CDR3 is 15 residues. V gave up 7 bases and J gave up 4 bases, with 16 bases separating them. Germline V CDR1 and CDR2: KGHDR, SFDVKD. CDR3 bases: TGTGCCACCAGCCCGGGGGACAGTCAATACAATGAGCAGTTCTTC. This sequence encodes CATSPGDSQYNEQFF.

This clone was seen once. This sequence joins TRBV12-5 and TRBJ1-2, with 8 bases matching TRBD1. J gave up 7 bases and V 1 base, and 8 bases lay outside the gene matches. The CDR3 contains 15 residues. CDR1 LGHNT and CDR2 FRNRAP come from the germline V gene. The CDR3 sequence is CASGLATGVSGGYTF. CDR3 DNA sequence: TGTGCTAGTGGTTTGGCGACAGGGGTCTCGGGTGGCTACACCTTC.

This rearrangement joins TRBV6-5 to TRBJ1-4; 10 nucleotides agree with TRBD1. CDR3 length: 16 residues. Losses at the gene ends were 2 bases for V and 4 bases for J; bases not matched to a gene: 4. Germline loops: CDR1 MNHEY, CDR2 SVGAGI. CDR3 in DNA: TGTGCCAGCAGTTACGGGACAGGGGTGGATAATGAAAAACTGTTTTTT. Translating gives CASSYGTGVDNEKLFF.

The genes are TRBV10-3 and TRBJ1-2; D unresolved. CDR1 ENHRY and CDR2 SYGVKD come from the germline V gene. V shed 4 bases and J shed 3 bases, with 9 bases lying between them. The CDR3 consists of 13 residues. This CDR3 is CAISVNGDYGYTF. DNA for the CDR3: TGTGCCATCAGTGTTAACGGGGACTATGGCTACACCTTC.

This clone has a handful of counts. As DNA, the CDR3 is TGTGCCAGCAGCCAGCAGGACAGCTCTGGAAACACCATATATTTT. This encodes CASSQQDSSGNTIYF. V usage is TRBV5-4 and J usage is TRBJ1-3, with D possibly being TRBD1 (6 bases). Germline V gives CDR1 SGHNT, CDR2 YYREEE (reference sequence). The CDR3 runs to 15 residues. The germline V and J ends were trimmed by 4 bases and 0 bases, with 11 bases remaining between them. The whole variable domain, filled in from reference TRBV5-4 and TRBJ1-3, reads ETGVTQSPTHLIKTRGQQVTLRCSSQSGHNTVSWYQQALGQGPQFIFQYYREEENGRGNFPPRFSGLQFPNYSSELNVNALELDDSALYLCASSQQDSSGNTIYFGEGSWLTVV.

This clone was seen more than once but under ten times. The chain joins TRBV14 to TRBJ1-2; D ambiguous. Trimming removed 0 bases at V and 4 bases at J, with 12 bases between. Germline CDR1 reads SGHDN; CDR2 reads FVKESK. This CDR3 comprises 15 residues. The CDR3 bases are TGTGCCAGCAGCCAAGAGAACTGGCAGGTCTATGGCTACACCTTC. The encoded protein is CASSQENWQVYGYTF.

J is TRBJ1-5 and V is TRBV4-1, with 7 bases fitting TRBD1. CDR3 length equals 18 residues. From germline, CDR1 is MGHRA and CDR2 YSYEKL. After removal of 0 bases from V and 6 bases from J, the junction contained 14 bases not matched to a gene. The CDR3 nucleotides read TGCGCCAGCAGCCAAGATGTTCAGGCAGGGGGATTAACTCAGCCCCAGCATTTT. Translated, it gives CASSQDVQAGGLTQPQHF.

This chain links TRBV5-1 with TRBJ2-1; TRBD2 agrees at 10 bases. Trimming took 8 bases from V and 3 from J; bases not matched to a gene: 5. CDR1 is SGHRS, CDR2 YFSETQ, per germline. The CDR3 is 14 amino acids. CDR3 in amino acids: CASQTSGLYNEQFF. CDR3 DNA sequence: TGCGCCAGTCAGACTAGCGGGCTCTACAATGAGCAGTTCTTC.

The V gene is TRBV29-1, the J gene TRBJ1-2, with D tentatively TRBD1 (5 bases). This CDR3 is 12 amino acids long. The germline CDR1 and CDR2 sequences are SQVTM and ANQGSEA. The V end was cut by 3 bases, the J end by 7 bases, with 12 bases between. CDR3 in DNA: TGCAGCGTTGAGGGCAGGGCTCGTGGCTACACCTTC. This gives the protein CSVEGRARGYTF.

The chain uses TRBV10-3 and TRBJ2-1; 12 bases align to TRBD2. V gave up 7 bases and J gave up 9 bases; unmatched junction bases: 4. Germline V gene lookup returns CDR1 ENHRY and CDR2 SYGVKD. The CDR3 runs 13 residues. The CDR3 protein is CAITSSGRAEQFF. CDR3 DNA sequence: TGTGCCATCACGTCTAGCGGGAGGGCTGAGCAGTTCTTC.

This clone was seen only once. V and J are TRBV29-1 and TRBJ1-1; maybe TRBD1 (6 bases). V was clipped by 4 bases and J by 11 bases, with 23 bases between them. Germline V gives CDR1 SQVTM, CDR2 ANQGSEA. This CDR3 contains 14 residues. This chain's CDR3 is CSVVRSGTNAGAFF. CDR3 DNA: TGCAGCGTTGTGAGATCGGGGACAAATGCTGGTGCTTTCTTT. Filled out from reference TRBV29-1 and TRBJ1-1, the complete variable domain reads SAVISQKPSRDICQRGTSLTIQCQVDSQVTMMFWYRQQPGQSLTLIATANQGSEATYESGFVIDKFPISRPNLTFSTLTVSNMSPEDSSIYLCSVVRSGTNAGAFFGQGTRLTVV.

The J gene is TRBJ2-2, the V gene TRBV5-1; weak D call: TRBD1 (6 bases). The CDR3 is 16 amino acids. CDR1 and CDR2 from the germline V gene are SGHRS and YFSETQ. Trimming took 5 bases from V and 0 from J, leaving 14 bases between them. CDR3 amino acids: CASRPTGIANTGELFF. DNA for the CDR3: TGCGCCAGCAGGCCGACAGGAATCGCGAACACCGGGGAGCTGTTTTTT.

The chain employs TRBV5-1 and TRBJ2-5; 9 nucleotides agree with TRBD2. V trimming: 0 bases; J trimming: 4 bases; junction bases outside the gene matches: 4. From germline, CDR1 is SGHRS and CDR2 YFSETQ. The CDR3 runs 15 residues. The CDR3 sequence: CASSLDSGSRETQYF. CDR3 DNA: TGCGCCAGCAGCTTGGATAGCGGGAGCAGAGAGACCCAGTACTTC.

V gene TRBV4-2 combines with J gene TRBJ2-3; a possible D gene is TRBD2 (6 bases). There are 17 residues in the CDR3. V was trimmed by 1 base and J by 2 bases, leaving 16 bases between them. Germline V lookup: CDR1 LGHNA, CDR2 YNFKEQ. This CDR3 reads CASSQGSPAGYTDTQYF. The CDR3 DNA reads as TGTGCCAGCAGCCAAGGTTCCCCCGCGGGATACACAGATACGCAGTATTTT.

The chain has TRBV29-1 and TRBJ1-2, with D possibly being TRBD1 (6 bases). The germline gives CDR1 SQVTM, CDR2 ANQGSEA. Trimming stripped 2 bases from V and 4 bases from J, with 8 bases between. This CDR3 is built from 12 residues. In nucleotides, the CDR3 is TGCAGCGTTGAAAGGACAGTCTATGGCTACACCTTC. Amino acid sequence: CSVERTVYGYTF.

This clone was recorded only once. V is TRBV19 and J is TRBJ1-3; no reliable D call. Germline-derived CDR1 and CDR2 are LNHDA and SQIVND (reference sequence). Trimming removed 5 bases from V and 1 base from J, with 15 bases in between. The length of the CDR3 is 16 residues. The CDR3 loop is CASSRFSVGSGNTIYF. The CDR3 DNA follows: TGTGCCAGTAGTCGGTTTTCCGTCGGGTCTGGAAACACCATATATTTT.

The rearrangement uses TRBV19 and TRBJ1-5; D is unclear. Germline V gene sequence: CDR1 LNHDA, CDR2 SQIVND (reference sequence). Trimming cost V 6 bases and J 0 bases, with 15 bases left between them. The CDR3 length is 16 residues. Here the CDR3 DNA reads TGTGCCAGTAGGCCAAGCCGACTAGATAGCAATCAGCCCCAGCATTTT. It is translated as CASRPSRLDSNQPQHF.

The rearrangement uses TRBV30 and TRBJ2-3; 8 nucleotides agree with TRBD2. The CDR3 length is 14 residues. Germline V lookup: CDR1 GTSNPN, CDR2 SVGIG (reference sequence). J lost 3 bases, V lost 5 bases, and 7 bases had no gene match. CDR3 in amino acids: CAWGAGAGTDTQYF. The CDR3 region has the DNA TGTGCCTGGGGAGCGGGAGCCGGAACAGATACGCAGTATTTT.

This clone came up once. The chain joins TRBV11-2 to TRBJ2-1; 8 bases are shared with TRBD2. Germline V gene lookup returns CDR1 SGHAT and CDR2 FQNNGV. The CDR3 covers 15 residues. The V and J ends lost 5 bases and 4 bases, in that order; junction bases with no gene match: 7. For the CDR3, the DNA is TGTGCCAGCAGCCCCCCGGGGGGGGGATACAATGAGCAGTTCTTC. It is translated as CASSPPGGGYNEQFF.

CDR3 region: CASSRLLRENTEAFF. For the CDR3, the DNA is TGCGCCAGCAGTCGACTCCTACGGGAGAACACTGAAGCTTTCTTT. V and J are TRBV23-1 and TRBJ1-1; unclear D gene. TRBV23-1 is given ORF status, its function remaining uncertain. The V end lost 4 bases, the J end lost 1 base, and 13 bases lay between the germline ends. CDR3 size: 15 residues.

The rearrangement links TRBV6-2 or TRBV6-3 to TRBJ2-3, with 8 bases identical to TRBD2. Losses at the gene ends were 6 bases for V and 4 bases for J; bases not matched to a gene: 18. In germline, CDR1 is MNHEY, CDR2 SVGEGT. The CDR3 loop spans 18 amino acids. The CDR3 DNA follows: TGTGCCAGCAGCCCTTTTCGGGAGGGCCGAGGTAACGCAGATACGCAGTATTTT. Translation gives CASSPFREGRGNADTQYF.

The CDR3 nucleotides read TGTGCCACCAGCAGCCTCACCACGGGCTCTGGAAACACCATATATTTT. It is translated as CATSSLTTGSGNTIYF. The chain employs TRBV15 and TRBJ1-3; D is undetermined. From germline, CDR1 is LNHNV and CDR2 YYDKDF (reference sequence). This CDR3 spans 16 amino acids. Between the trimmed V and J ends, which lost 3 bases and 0 bases, there was a span of 12 bases. Based on the CDR3 plus reference TRBV15 and TRBJ1-3, the full variable domain is DAMVIQNPRYQVTQFGKPVTLSCSQTLNHNVMYWYQQKSSQAPKLLFHYYDKDFNNEADTPDNFQSRRPNTSFCFLDIRSPGLGDTAMYLCATSSLTTGSGNTIYFGEGSWLTVV.

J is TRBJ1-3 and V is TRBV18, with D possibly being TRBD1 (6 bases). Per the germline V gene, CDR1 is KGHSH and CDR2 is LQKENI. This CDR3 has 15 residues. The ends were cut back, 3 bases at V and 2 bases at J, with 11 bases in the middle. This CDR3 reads CASSPDRRPGNTIYF. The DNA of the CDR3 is TGTGCCAGCTCACCCGACAGGAGGCCTGGAAACACCATATATTTT. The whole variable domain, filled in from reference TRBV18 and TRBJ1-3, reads NAGVMQNPRHLVRRRGQEARLRCSPMKGHSHVYWYRQLPEEGLKFMVYLQKENIIDESGMPKERFSAEFPKEGPSILRIQQVVRGDSAAYFCASSPDRRPGNTIYFGEGSWLTVV.

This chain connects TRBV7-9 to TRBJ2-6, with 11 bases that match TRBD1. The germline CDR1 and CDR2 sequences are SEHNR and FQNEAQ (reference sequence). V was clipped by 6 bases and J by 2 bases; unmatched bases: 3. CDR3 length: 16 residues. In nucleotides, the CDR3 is TGTGCCAGCAGTTGGACAGGGGGCCCTGGGGCCAACGTCCTGACTTTC. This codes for CASSWTGGPGANVLTF. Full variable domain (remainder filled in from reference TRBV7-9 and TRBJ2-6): DTGVSQNPRHKITKRGQNVTFRCDPISEHNRLYWYRQTLGQGPEFLTYFQNEAQLEKSRLLSDRFSAERPKGSFSTLEIQRTEQGDSAMYLCASSWTGGPGANVLTFGAGSRLTVL.